This T cell receptor (beta chain) was identified during a study of cytomegalovirus exposure and HLA in healthy donors. Points from the study as a whole: In a later analysis, HLA-associated TCR beta chains were more clonally expanded than equally common others.

CDR3 length equals 17 residues. Per germline, CDR1 MGHRA and CDR2 YSYEKL. V was clipped by 5 bases and J by 1 base; unmatched bases: 11. PCR primers comprised 60 Vbeta and 13 Jbeta primers. The assay was immunoSEQ multiplex PCR, and TCRdb's table has in-frame clones only and misses some. This sample has approximately 190,000 clones, with approximately 88% found just once. All the people who gave samples were healthy bone marrow donors. Concerning this clone itself: Antigen unknown.

The specimen was PBMCs. V gene TRBV4-1 combines with J gene TRBJ2-3; 8 bases align to TRBD2. The sequence derives from a woman between 50 and 59 years old in good health and CMV-seropositive. CDR3 nucleotides: TGCGCCAGCAGCGTTTCGGGGGGGCCGGGTGGCACAGATACGCAGTATTTT. Protein sequence: CASSVSGGPGGTDTQYF.